Below, 32 T cell receptor beta chains from the same sample are listed, as sequenced in a study of OX40 agonist ivuxolimab in advanced cancers. Profiling relied on immunoSEQ multiplex PCR, and the TCRdb table lists in-frame clones only, not all of them. The sample has about 79,000 clones, 88% seen once. The sequencing used CD4+ or CD8+ T cells sorted from blood, collected in a trial of the OX40 agonist ivuxolimab. The source is an adult with an advanced solid tumor such as melanoma, head and neck, liver or kidney cancer.

This clone showed up just a few times. For the CDR3, the DNA is TGTGCCAGCAGCGCTACAGGGTATACCAATCAGCCCCAGCATTTT. Its translation: CASSATGYTNQPQHF. The chain has TRBV9 and TRBJ1-5, with D perhaps TRBD1 (6 bases). CDR1 and CDR2 (germline): SGDLS, YYNGEE. The CDR3 spans 15 residues. With 3 bases removed from V and 3 bases from J, the gap between germline ends came to 13 bases.

This clone was counted a few times. V gene TRBV6-1 combines with J gene TRBJ1-1; 9 nucleotides line up with TRBD1. The CDR3 contains 14 residues. Germline values: CDR1 MNHNS, CDR2 SASEGT. Unmatched junction bases numbered 5, after V lost 2 bases and J lost 7 bases. The CDR3 protein is CASSELGQGGEAFF. The CDR3, as DNA: TGTGCCAGCAGTGAATTGGGACAGGGAGGTGAAGCTTTCTTT.

About this clone itself: A read error may produce the germline difference seen at one junction end. The chain recombines TRBV2 with TRBJ2-5; D remains unclear. Germline V gives CDR1 SNHLY, CDR2 FYNNEI. The CDR3 spans 11 residues. CDR3 DNA sequence: TGTACCAGCAAAGCTGAAGAGACCCAGTACTTC. This sequence encodes CTSKAEETQYF.

This chain's CDR3 is CASSRDSYEQYF. In nucleotides, the CDR3 is TGTGCCAGCAGCAGGGACAGCTACGAGCAGTACTTC. V and J are TRBV5-4 and TRBJ2-7, with TRBD1 matching over 7 bases. Germline V gene lookup returns CDR1 SGHNT and CDR2 YYREEE (reference sequence). This CDR3 is built from 12 residues. V shed 4 bases, J shed 3 bases, and the junction held 1 base outside the gene matches.

The rearrangement uses TRBV7-3 and TRBJ2-3, with 7 nucleotides matching TRBD2. The CDR3 totals 17 residues. Germline CDR1 SGHTA, CDR2 FQGTGA. The J segment lost 2 bases and the V segment lost 5 bases, leaving 13 bases of the junction unmatched. As DNA, the CDR3 is TGTGCCAGCAGCCCTGGGGTAGCTAGCGGACCCACAGATACGCAGTATTTT. This codes for CASSPGVASGPTDTQYF.

The chain employs TRBV25-1 and TRBJ2-7; no clear D. Germline V gene lookup returns CDR1 MGHDK and CDR2 SYGVNS. The CDR3 extends over 12 amino acids. The germline V and J ends were trimmed by 8 bases and 6 bases, with 14 bases remaining between them. The CDR3 DNA reads as TGTGCCAGCTCCCTCCTTGGACGCGAGCAGTACTTC. Translated: CASSLLGREQYF.

This chain uses TRBV19 with TRBJ1-1; D possibly corresponds to TRBD1 (6 bases). Trimming took 7 bases from V and 1 from J, leaving 19 bases between them. CDR1 is LNHDA, CDR2 SQIVND, per germline (reference sequence). This CDR3 is 16 amino acids long. In nucleotides, the CDR3 is TGTGCCAGTACCCTAGACGGTGGGGGACAGAACACTGAAGCTTTCTTT. Translated, it gives CASTLDGGGQNTEAFF.

The J gene is TRBJ1-4, the V gene TRBV5-1, with TRBD1 matching over 9 bases. Looked up from germline, CDR1 is SGHRS and CDR2 is YFSETQ. This CDR3 spans 14 amino acids. V gave up 2 bases and J gave up 5 bases; unmatched junction bases: 1. In DNA form, the CDR3 reads TGCGCCAGCAGCTTAGGGACAGGGAATGAAAAACTGTTTTTT. This sequence encodes CASSLGTGNEKLFF.

The V gene is TRBV6-5, the J gene TRBJ2-5; D remains ambiguous. Germline assignment: CDR1 MNHEY and CDR2 SVGAGI. Trimming removed 5 bases at V and 1 base at J, with 8 bases between. CDR3 length: 13 residues. The CDR3 DNA follows: TGTGCCAGCAGTACTTGGGCCCAAGAGACCCAGTACTTC. It codes for CASSTWAQETQYF.

V gene TRBV6-1 combines with J gene TRBJ2-1; 8 bases are shared with TRBD2. Germline values: CDR1 MNHNS, CDR2 SASEGT. V dropped 5 bases and J dropped 12; count of bases not matched to a gene: 6. The CDR3 totals 12 residues. CDR3 in amino acids: CASSSGRIGQFF. The CDR3 nucleotides read TGTGCCAGCAGTAGCGGGAGAATAGGGCAGTTCTTC.

J is TRBJ1-2 and V is TRBV14; D not resolved. The CDR3 contains 16 residues. The germline CDR1 and CDR2 sequences are SGHDN and FVKESK. The V end was cut by 0 bases, the J end by 0 bases, with 11 bases between. The CDR3 region has the DNA TGTGCCAGCAGCCAAGATCACCCCCAAGCTAACTATGGCTACACCTTC. Translated, it gives CASSQDHPQANYGYTF.

The chain carries TRBV19 and TRBJ2-3; 8 positions agree with TRBD2. The length of the CDR3 is 14 residues. V was pared by 5 bases and J by 2 bases, with 3 bases of the junction left unmatched. Germline V lookup: CDR1 LNHDA, CDR2 SQIVND (reference sequence). This CDR3 is CASSPGGNTDTQYF. The CDR3 bases are TGTGCCAGTAGTCCGGGGGGGAACACAGATACGCAGTATTTT.

This clone appeared a single time. The rearrangement joins TRBV7-6 to TRBJ2-7; 7 nucleotides line up with TRBD1. V dropped 5 bases and J dropped 5; count of bases not matched to a gene: 12. The V gene's germline CDR1 is SGHVS and CDR2 FNYEAQ. This CDR3 is 15 amino acids long. The CDR3, as DNA: TGTGCCAGCAGCAGAATGACAGGGTTTAGCCACGAGCAGTACTTC. It encodes CASSRMTGFSHEQYF.

The genes are TRBV21-1 and TRBJ2-2; no check of the table's D call, TRBD1, against the DNA was made. TRBV21-1 is a recognized pseudogene. This CDR3 has 18 amino acids. CDR3 nucleotides: TGTGCCAGCAGTCCCCGCCCGGGACACCATTGGGACACCGGGGAGCTGTTTTTT. Its translation: CASSPRPGHHWDTGELFF.

The chain has TRBV5-1 and TRBJ2-7, with 7 positions matching TRBD1. J was trimmed by 5 bases and V by 4 bases; bases with no gene match: 9. Germline loops: CDR1 SGHRS, CDR2 YFSETQ. The CDR3 spans 14 residues. The DNA for the CDR3 is TGCGCCAGCAGCGGCAGACAGGGTTCGCACGAGCAGTACTTC. It is translated as CASSGRQGSHEQYF. Full variable domain (missing parts from reference TRBV5-1 and TRBJ2-7): KAGVTQTPRYLIKTRGQQVTLSCSPISGHRSVSWYQQTPGQGLQFLFEYFSETQRNKGNFPGRFSGRQFSNSRSEMNVSTLELGDSALYLCASSGRQGSHEQYFGPGTRLTVT.

The DNA of the CDR3 is TGTGCCAGTAGTATTTATTATGCGGGGGCGGGGGAGCAGTACTTC. Protein product: CASSIYYAGAGEQYF. The gene calls are TRBV19 and TRBJ2-7; maybe TRBD2 (7 bases). The V end lost 3 bases, the J end lost 7 bases, and 19 bases lay between the germline ends. The CDR3 spans 15 residues. Looked up from germline, CDR1 is LNHDA and CDR2 is SQIVND (reference sequence).

The chain is built from TRBV7-9 and TRBJ1-1; D uncertain. Trimming cost V 5 bases and J 1 base, with 11 bases left between them. Germline values: CDR1 SEHNR, CDR2 FQNEAQ (reference sequence). The CDR3 has 14 residues. CDR3 residues: CASSPAGWNTEAFF. CDR3 sequence (DNA): TGTGCCAGCAGCCCGGCCGGCTGGAACACTGAAGCTTTCTTT.

This chain connects TRBV11-2 to TRBJ1-6; D is ambiguous. The CDR3 is 13 amino acids. Germline CDR1 and CDR2: SGHAT and FQNNGV. The ends were cut back, 0 bases at V and 9 bases at J, with 6 bases in the middle. CDR3 in DNA: TGTGCCAGCAGCTTAGATTATGGTTCACCCCTCCACTTT. Protein: CASSLDYGSPLHF.

V gene TRBV5-1 combines with J gene TRBJ2-7; TRBD2 matches 10 bases. This CDR3 contains 15 residues. Germline trimming cut 0 bases from V and 3 bases from J; bases unmatched to any gene: 3. Germline loops: CDR1 SGHRS, CDR2 YFSETQ. Written as DNA, the CDR3 is TGCGCCAGCAGCTTGGCCGGGACTAGCGACTACGAGCAGTACTTC. It encodes CASSLAGTSDYEQYF.

The chain joins TRBV5-1 to TRBJ2-3; D may be TRBD2 (6 bases). The CDR3 length is 15 residues. Trimming stripped 5 bases from V and 0 bases from J, with 13 bases between. Germline values: CDR1 SGHRS, CDR2 YFSETQ. CDR3 sequence: CASSPRGGSTDTQYF. The DNA for the CDR3 is TGCGCCAGCAGTCCGCGGGGCGGTAGCACAGATACGCAGTATTTT. Full variable domain (missing parts from reference TRBV5-1 and TRBJ2-3): KAGVTQTPRYLIKTRGQQVTLSCSPISGHRSVSWYQQTPGQGLQFLFEYFSETQRNKGNFPGRFSGRQFSNSRSEMNVSTLELGDSALYLCASSPRGGSTDTQYFGPGTRLTVL.

The V gene is TRBV7-3, the J gene TRBJ1-4; D is ambiguous. CDR1 and CDR2 from the germline V gene are SGHTA and FQGTGA. There are 15 residues in the CDR3. V was clipped by 2 bases and J by 7 bases, with 14 bases between them. The CDR3 loop reads CASSLAKPTGEKLFF. CDR3 DNA: TGTGCCAGCAGCTTAGCTAAACCGACGGGTGAAAAACTGTTTTTT.

This clone showed up just once. This sequence joins TRBV5-1 and TRBJ2-1; 10 bases agree with TRBD2. This CDR3 comprises 14 residues. Germline assignment: CDR1 SGHRS and CDR2 YFSETQ. After removal of 6 bases from V and 4 bases from J, the junction contained 4 bases not matched to a gene. The CDR3 is CASTRTSGYNEQFF. CDR3 in DNA: TGCGCCAGCACCCGGACTAGCGGTTACAATGAGCAGTTCTTC.

V is TRBV6-6 and J is TRBJ1-2; no clear D gene. Per germline, CDR1 MNHNY and CDR2 SVGAGI (reference sequence). The V end lost 6 bases, the J end lost 6 bases, and 20 bases lay between the germline ends. The CDR3 has 15 residues. This CDR3 reads CASRSLGTDFDGYTF. DNA for the CDR3: TGTGCCAGCAGATCCCTCGGAACAGATTTTGATGGCTACACCTTC.

The gene calls are TRBV10-3 and TRBJ2-6; TRBD1 is a possible D gene (6 bases). Trimming cost V 9 bases and J 1 base, with 7 bases left between them. The length of the CDR3 is 13 residues. Germline-derived CDR1 and CDR2 are ENHRY and SYGVKD. DNA of the CDR3: TGTGCCATTGGACAGTCTGGGGCCAACGTCCTGACTTTC. Translated: CAIGQSGANVLTF.

This clone appeared once. The chain has TRBV11-3 and TRBJ2-2, with TRBD2 matching 9 bases. V was pared by 5 bases and J by 6 bases, with 10 bases of the junction left unmatched. Germline-derived CDR1 and CDR2 are SGHNT and YENEEA. CDR3 length: 16 residues. The CDR3 DNA reads TGTGCCAGCAGCCCCGGTGGTAGCGGGAGTTCCGGGGAGCTGTTTTTT. Translated: CASSPGGSGSSGELFF.

In this sample, this clone turned up once. The V gene is TRBV5-1, the J gene TRBJ2-2; a weak D match, TRBD2 (5 bases). Germline CDR1 reads SGHRS; CDR2 reads YFSETQ. Deletions cut 0 bases from V and 5 bases from J, with 8 bases between. The CDR3 consists of 14 residues. CDR3 DNA: TGCGCCAGCAGCTTGGTTGGCGGGACCGGGGAGCTGTTTTTT. Its protein is CASSLVGGTGELFF.

The chain joins TRBV10-2 to TRBJ1-4; D uncertain. Between the trimmed V and J ends, which lost 0 bases and 8 bases, there was a span of 4 bases. The CDR3 is 12 amino acids. Germline values: CDR1 WSHSY, CDR2 SAAADI. DNA of the CDR3: TGCGCCAGCAGTGAGTCTGGAGAAAAACTGTTTTTT. Translated, it gives CASSESGEKLFF.

The rearrangement links TRBV19 to TRBJ2-7; TRBD1 agrees at 8 bases. The CDR3 covers 15 residues. Germline CDR1 is LNHDA and CDR2 is SQIVND (reference sequence). With 4 bases clipped from V and 0 bases from J, the junction kept 5 bases outside the gene matches. The CDR3 nucleotides read TGTGCCAGTAGTACATCCGGGACAGGCTCCTACGAGCAGTACTTC. As protein: CASSTSGTGSYEQYF.

The J gene is TRBJ2-3, the V gene TRBV20-1; D is undetermined. The CDR3 is 11 amino acids. Trimming cost V 5 bases and J 4 bases, with 7 bases left between them. The germline V gene encodes CDR1 DFQATT and CDR2 SNEGSKA (reference sequence). The CDR3 protein is CSAPLADTQYF. In nucleotides, the CDR3 is TGCAGTGCTCCGTTAGCAGATACGCAGTATTTT.

This chain links TRBV4-2 with TRBJ2-1, with 13 bases matching TRBD2. J gave up 2 bases and V 0 bases, and 1 base lay outside the gene matches. The CDR3 extends over 17 amino acids. Looked up from germline, CDR1 is LGHNA and CDR2 is YNFKEQ. The CDR3 DNA reads as TGTGCCAGCAGCCAAGATACTAGCGGGAGGGCCTACAATGAGCAGTTCTTC. This codes for CASSQDTSGRAYNEQFF.

CDR3 coding DNA: TGTGCCAGCGCACTAGCGGGAGCAGATACGCAGTATTTT. Its protein is CASALAGADTQYF. The chain carries TRBV11-2 and TRBJ2-3; TRBD2 agrees at 11 bases. Germline V gene data show CDR1 as SGHAT and CDR2 as FQNNGV. The CDR3 consists of 13 residues. Unmatched junction bases numbered 2, after V lost 8 bases and J lost 4 bases.

The J gene is TRBJ2-7, the V gene TRBV28; D gene ambiguous. The CDR3 consists of 10 residues. Germline CDR1 reads MDHEN; CDR2 reads SYDVKM. With 6 bases removed from V and 4 bases from J, the gap between germline ends came to 4 bases. The CDR3 sequence is CASSGYEQYF. The CDR3 bases are TGTGCCAGCAGCGGTTACGAGCAGTACTTC. Based on the CDR3 plus reference TRBV28 and TRBJ2-7, the full variable domain is DVKVTQSSRYLVKRTGEKVFLECVQDMDHENMFWYRQDPGLGLRLIYFSYDVKMKEKGDIPEGYSVSREKKERFSLILESASTNQTSMYLCASSGYEQYFGPGTRLTVT.